The next 9 T cell receptor beta chains were all read from a single sample in a study of T cells in tumors after PD-1 blockade. TCRdb's table, derived via immunoSEQ multiplex PCR, lists solely in-frame clones and lacks some. Seen here are under 75,000 clones, 74% observed once, and the top ten hold approximately 4.5%. Source: PBMCs, taken after anti-PD-1 treatment. The receptors were sampled from a human donor with basal cell carcinoma.

This clone occurred once. V and J are TRBV3-1 (or the pseudogene TRBV3-2) and TRBJ2-1; TRBD1 or TRBD2 may be the D gene (7 bases each). The V end was cut by 1 base, the J end by 4 bases, with 14 bases between. CDR1 and CDR2 (germline): LGHDT, YNNKEL (reference sequence). The CDR3 length is 16 residues. Here the CDR3 DNA reads TGTGCCAGCAGCCAAGCAGGGGGAGGGGGATACAATGAGCAGTTCTTC. Translating it yields CASSQAGGGGYNEQFF.

The gene calls are TRBV19 and TRBJ1-4; the D is unclear. Trimming stripped 7 bases from V and 8 bases from J, with 14 bases between. CDR1 LNHDA and CDR2 SQIVND come from the germline V gene (reference sequence). The CDR3 is 13 residues long. Here the CDR3 DNA reads TGTGCCAGTACCCCCTCCGGCGGGGAAAAACTGTTTTTT. Its translation is CASTPSGGEKLFF.

The V call is TRBV24-1, the J call TRBJ1-5; D might be TRBD1 (5 bases). Germline CDR1 KGHDR, CDR2 SFDVKD. The CDR3 spans 14 residues. Trimming cost V 7 bases and J 2 bases, with 11 bases left between them. The CDR3 region has the DNA TGTGCCACCAGCGCAGGGATGGGCAATCAGCCCCAGCATTTT. Amino acid sequence: CATSAGMGNQPQHF.

The gene calls are TRBV30 and TRBJ2-5, with D unresolved. V lost 0 bases to trimming and J lost 9 bases, with 8 bases between them. The germline V gene has CDR1 GTSNPN and CDR2 SVGIG (reference sequence). This CDR3 region has 11 residues. CDR3 sequence: CAWSVRLAQYF. In nucleotides, the CDR3 is TGTGCCTGGAGTGTACGTCTGGCCCAGTACTTC.

On this clone itself: Germline is not matched at one junction end, which may reflect a read error. The V and J genes are TRBV5-1 and TRBJ2-5; 16 bases align to TRBD2. Germline V CDR1 and CDR2: SGHRS, YFSETQ. This CDR3 has 15 amino acids. CDR3 region: CASSLAGTSGGAVNF. The CDR3, as DNA: TGCGCCAGCAGCTTGGCCGGGACTAGCGGGGGGGCGGTGAACTTC.

This rearrangement joins TRBV12-5 to TRBJ2-1, with D tentatively TRBD1 (6 bases). In germline, CDR1 is LGHNT, CDR2 FRNRAP. The CDR3 totals 15 residues. V dropped 4 bases and J dropped 7 bases, with 17 bases sitting between them. The CDR3 sequence: CASGSGQGMWNEQFF. The CDR3 nucleotides read TGTGCTAGTGGTTCGGGGCAGGGGATGTGGAATGAGCAGTTCTTC. The complete variable domain, with remaining parts taken from reference TRBV12-5 and TRBJ2-1, reads DARVTQTPRHKVTEMGQEVTMRCQPILGHNTVFWYRQTMMQGLELLAYFRNRAPLDDSGMPKDRFSAEMPDATLATLKIQPSEPRDSAVYFCASGSGQGMWNEQFFGPGTRLTVL.

This clone was counted once. The CDR3 sequence: CASSSGGKSYNEQFF. The CDR3 DNA follows: TGTGCCAGCAGTTCAGGGGGCAAGTCCTACAATGAGCAGTTCTTC. The rearrangement uses TRBV6-5 and TRBJ2-1, with 8 bases aligning to TRBD1. Germline V gene sequence: CDR1 MNHEY, CDR2 SVGAGI. The CDR3 covers 15 residues. J lost 1 base, V lost 4 bases, and 3 bases had no gene match.

The chain has TRBV30 and TRBJ1-1; no clear D. Germline V CDR1 and CDR2: GTSNPN, SVGIG (reference sequence). The CDR3 loop spans 13 amino acids. The ends were cut back, 4 bases at V and 4 bases at J, with 13 bases in the middle. The CDR3 DNA follows: TGTGCCTGGAATACGGGGTTTAGCACTGAAGCTTTCTTT. This encodes CAWNTGFSTEAFF.

This clone was found a few times. The rearrangement links TRBV2 to TRBJ2-2; 7 positions agree with TRBD1. There are 14 residues in the CDR3. V dropped 6 bases and J dropped 3; count of bases not matched to a gene: 4. Looked up from germline, CDR1 is SNHLY and CDR2 is FYNNEI. The CDR3: CASSTGADTGELFF. The CDR3 DNA sequence: TGTGCCAGCAGCACAGGGGCCGACACCGGGGAGCTGTTTTTT.